This T cell receptor beta chain was obtained from a study of early T cells in non-severe SARS-CoV-2 infection. CDR3 size: 15 residues. V was cut by 5 bases and J by 3 bases, with 14 bases left in between. Germline V gene sequence: CDR1 SGHRS, CDR2 YFSETQ. TCRdb reprocessed the 5' RACE reads with MiXCR, giving one entry per CDR3 protein. The sample shows over 75,000 distinct CDR3 sequences, 15% of them seen only once. This clonotype has a count of ten or more. Sequencing was done on a sample of whole blood. V is TRBV5-1 and J is TRBJ2-2; TRBD1 is a possible D gene (5 bases). The receptor was derived from an adult who was a healthcare worker with PCR-confirmed SARS-CoV-2 infection or an uninfected control (not recorded which). CDR3 amino acids: CASSSRGDDTGELFF. The CDR3 DNA sequence: TGCGCCAGCAGTTCTAGGGGCGACGACACCGGGGAGCTGTTTTTT. The full variable domain, with the rest looked up from reference TRBV5-1 and TRBJ2-2, is KAGVTQTPRYLIKTRGQQVTLSCSPISGHRSVSWYQQTPGQGLQFLFEYFSETQRNKGNFPGRFSGRQFSNSRSEMNVSTLELGDSALYLCASSSRGDDTGELFFGEGSRLTVL.